This is a list of T cell receptor beta chains from one sample in a study of T cells after yellow fever vaccination. TCRdb re-called the 5' RACE reads through MiXCR, storing one row per CDR3 protein. The top ten hold roughly 40% of the sample, which has 120,000 or so distinct CDR3 sequences, about 8.2% seen once. The sequencing here drew on CD8+ T cells sorted from PBMCs, taken on the day of the yellow fever booster vaccination. The receptors were sampled from a young man who received the YFV17D yellow fever vaccine. The CDR3 runs from the conserved cysteine through the conserved F or W. The D gene is left open where the match is weak. Some rows mark clone size as missing; the rest say once, few, many or name a class of expanded clone.

j_call: TRBJ2-7
clone_size: few
v_call: TRBV12-3/TRBV12-4
d_call: TRBD1
cdr3_nt: TGTGCCGAAGCAGGGGGCCCCTACGAGCAGTACTTC
cdr3_aa: CAEAGGPYEQYF

j_call: TRBJ1-1
clone_size: few
v_call: TRBV4-2
d_call: TRBD1
cdr3_nt: TGTGCCAGCAGCCCCGGGACAGAACTCAACACTGAAGCTTTCTTT
cdr3_aa: CASSPGTELNTEAFF

j_call: TRBJ2-2
clone_size: NA
v_call: TRBV7-6
d_call: TRBD2
cdr3_nt: TGTGCCAGCAGCTTAGACCTCGCGGGACTAGGGAACACCGGGGAGCTGTTTTTT
cdr3_aa: CASSLDLAGLGNTGELFF

j_call: TRBJ1-1
clone_size: few
v_call: TRBV6-1
d_call: NA
cdr3_nt: TGTGCCAGCAGTGGTTTAAGAGAGAACACTGAAGCTTTCTTT
cdr3_aa: CASSGLRENTEAFF

j_call: TRBJ1-1
clone_size: few
v_call: TRBV14
d_call: NA
cdr3_nt: TGTGCCACCGTAGCAGAGGACGGGAACACTGAAGCTTTCTTT
cdr3_aa: CATVAEDGNTEAFF

j_call: TRBJ2-5
clone_size: NA
v_call: TRBV4-3
d_call: TRBD2
cdr3_nt: TGCGCCAGCAGCCAAGAAGGTTCGGGAGGGGAGACCCAGTACTTC
cdr3_aa: CASSQEGSGGETQYF

j_call: TRBJ2-3
clone_size: few
v_call: TRBV4-1
d_call: NA
cdr3_nt: TGCGCCAGCAGCCAAGTAACTCAGCGTTGGCCCGTACATACGCAGTATTTT
cdr3_aa: CASSQVTQRWPVHTQYF

j_call: TRBJ2-7
clone_size: many
v_call: TRBV4-3
d_call: TRBD1
cdr3_nt: TGCGCCAGCAGCCTCGGGACAGACTTCTACGAGCAGTACTTC
cdr3_aa: CASSLGTDFYEQYF

j_call: TRBJ1-1
clone_size: NA
v_call: TRBV5-1
d_call: TRBD1
cdr3_nt: TGCGCCAGCAGCTGGGCAGGGGGCACCAACACTGAAGCTTTCTTT
cdr3_aa: CASSWAGGTNTEAFF

j_call: TRBJ2-5
clone_size: few
v_call: TRBV7-2
d_call: TRBD2
cdr3_nt: TGTGCCAGCAGCCGCGGACTAGCCGTGGAGACCCAGTACTTC
cdr3_aa: CASSRGLAVETQYF

j_call: TRBJ1-2
clone_size: NA
v_call: TRBV12-3/TRBV12-4
d_call: NA
cdr3_nt: TGTGCCAGCAGCCACACAACTAACCATGGCTACACCTTC
cdr3_aa: CASSHTTNHGYTF

j_call: TRBJ1-6
clone_size: few
v_call: TRBV9
d_call: TRBD1
cdr3_nt: TGTGCCAGCAGCCCCCGGGACAGGGCTTATAATTCACCCCTCCACTTT
cdr3_aa: CASSPRDRAYNSPLHF

j_call: TRBJ2-5
clone_size: many
v_call: TRBV6-5
d_call: TRBD1
cdr3_nt: TGTGCCAGCAGTTACTCGGGACAGGCGGTCCAGTACTTC
cdr3_aa: CASSYSGQAVQYF

j_call: TRBJ2-7
clone_size: few
v_call: TRBV20-1
d_call: NA
cdr3_nt: TGCAGTGTAGAGGGACCGGCGATTCGATCCGGCTACTACGAGCAGTACTTC
cdr3_aa: CSVEGPAIRSGYYEQYF

j_call: TRBJ1-1
clone_size: NA
v_call: TRBV6-6
d_call: NA
cdr3_nt: TGTGCCAGCAGTTCCCGCCGGGGGAACACTGAAGCTTTCTTT
cdr3_aa: CASSSRRGNTEAFF

j_call: TRBJ2-1
clone_size: few
v_call: TRBV6-4
d_call: NA
cdr3_nt: TGTGCCAGCAGTGAGGGGGGATGGGATGAGCAGTTCTTC
cdr3_aa: CASSEGGWDEQFF

j_call: TRBJ1-2
clone_size: many
v_call: TRBV15
d_call: NA
cdr3_nt: TGTGCCACCAGCAGAGAAGGGAGGAATGGCTACACCTTC
cdr3_aa: CATSREGRNGYTF

j_call: TRBJ2-3
clone_size: few
v_call: TRBV4-2
d_call: TRBD2
cdr3_nt: TGTGCCAGCAGCCTGACATCTAGCGGGGTCACAGATACGCAGTATTTT
cdr3_aa: CASSLTSSGVTDTQYF

j_call: TRBJ2-5
clone_size: NA
v_call: TRBV7-3
d_call: TRBD2
cdr3_nt: TGTGCCAGCAGCACGGGACTAGCGGGGTTAGAGACCCAGTACTTC
cdr3_aa: CASSTGLAGLETQYF

j_call: TRBJ1-2
clone_size: few
v_call: TRBV6-2/TRBV6-3
d_call: TRBD1
cdr3_nt: TGTGCCAGCAGTTACGCGGGACAGTACTATGGCTACACCTTC
cdr3_aa: CASSYAGQYYGYTF

j_call: TRBJ2-3
clone_size: NA
v_call: TRBV3-1
d_call: NA
cdr3_nt: TGTGCCAGCAGCCCCCACCCGACGGGGATCACAGATACGCAGTATTTT
cdr3_aa: CASSPHPTGITDTQYF

j_call: TRBJ2-7
clone_size: NA
v_call: TRBV5-4
d_call: NA
cdr3_nt: TGTGCCAGCAGCTCGGGGGGCAGCGCCTCCTACGAGCAGTACTTC
cdr3_aa: CASSSGGSASYEQYF

j_call: TRBJ1-2
clone_size: NA
v_call: TRBV4-1
d_call: NA
cdr3_nt: TGCGCCAGCAGCCAAGTCGCCACCACGAATAGGGGCTACACCTTC
cdr3_aa: CASSQVATTNRGYTF

j_call: TRBJ2-7
clone_size: NA
v_call: TRBV7-8
d_call: NA
cdr3_nt: TGTGCCAGCAGTTTTCCCTACGAGCAGTACTTC
cdr3_aa: CASSFPYEQYF

j_call: TRBJ1-1
clone_size: NA
v_call: TRBV29-1
d_call: NA
cdr3_nt: TGCAGCGTTGATGATTGGACACAAGACACTGAAGCTTTCTTT
cdr3_aa: CSVDDWTQDTEAFF

j_call: TRBJ2-5
clone_size: NA
v_call: TRBV7-9
d_call: TRBD2
cdr3_nt: TGTGCCAGCAGCTTAGTCAGGCTAGCGGGGCAAGAGACCCAGTACTTC
cdr3_aa: CASSLVRLAGQETQYF

j_call: TRBJ1-4
clone_size: once
v_call: TRBV12-3/TRBV12-4
d_call: TRBD1
cdr3_nt: TGTGCCAGCAGTTACACAGGGGAAATGACTAATGAAAAACTGTTTTTT
cdr3_aa: CASSYTGEMTNEKLFF

j_call: TRBJ2-7
clone_size: few
v_call: TRBV27
d_call: NA
cdr3_nt: TGTGCCAGCAGTCCGCTGGGGCCGAAGGACCTCGAGCAGTACTTC
cdr3_aa: CASSPLGPKDLEQYF

j_call: TRBJ2-1
clone_size: once
v_call: TRBV6-2/TRBV6-3
d_call: NA
cdr3_nt: TGTGCCAGCAGTTACTATCGAAACAATGAGCAGTTCTTC
cdr3_aa: CASSYYRNNEQFF